This T cell receptor beta chain was identified during a study of IL-17A CD8 T cells in psoriatic arthritis synovium. General notes on the study: The goal of the study was to define the phenotype, molecular profile and function of synovial IL-17A+CD8+ T cells in psoriatic arthritis pathogenesis.

Summary of the overall study and its limitations: Only three patients were included in the TCR sequencing, a limited sample size that the authors acknowledged. Cells were obtained from synovial fluid rather than synovial tissue, because no psoriatic arthritis synovial tissue samples were available. Some individual clones occupied over 4.5% of the repertoire, though most synovial CD8+ subsets remained polyclonal.

Synovial fluid effusions were drawn by aspiration from the actively inflamed joints of psoriatic arthritis patients. Memory CD8+ T cells in synovial fluid were sorted patient by patient into Tc17 (IL-17A+) cells, bulk memory cells and Tc1 (IL-17A-IFNgamma+) cells in order to compare their TCR repertoires. The Classification of Psoriatic Arthritis Study Group (CASPAR) criteria were met by the psoriatic arthritis patients. Bulk memory CD8+ T cells were sorted as CD45RA-CD27+/- plus CD45RA+CD27- cells. Sorted CD8+ T cell subsets from the synovial fluid of a few patients with psoriatic arthritis were subjected to TCRbeta sequencing. Synovial fluid mononuclear cells were isolated using Lymphoprep and were cryopreserved in liquid nitrogen prior to use. Around 50% fetal calf serum and around 9.6% dimethyl sulfoxide were contained in the cryopreservation medium. CDR1 and CDR2 (MNHEY, SMNVEV) derive from the germline V gene (reference sequence). The CDR3 goes from the cysteine to the phenylalanine over 14 residues. Just CDR3 DNA is preserved here, 42 bases in frame from base 1. Ends trimmed: V by 2 bases, J by 5 bases; bases unmatched to a gene: 5.

To note about this clone: Its target antigen remains unknown. No base quality values were provided; no much bigger clone lies one nucleotide off.

After DNA extraction (Qiagen), TCRbeta V-D-J rearrangements were amplified in a bias-controlled manner and then sequenced at high throughput (immunoSEQ; Adaptive Biotech). Turning to the authors' computational methods: The immunoSEQ Analyzer platform was used to analyze productive sequences at the sequence level. Clonality was computed as 1 minus Pielou's evenness, ranging from 0 (highly polyclonal) to 1 (monoclonal). The Morisita index, ranging from 0 (no similarity) to 1 (complete similarity), was used to quantify repertoire overlap between subsets. TCRdb's version of the immuneACCESS table is confined to in-frame rearrangements and falls short of the full clone set. An unresolved V gene accounts for under half of the shortfall where checked; the remainder is of unknown origin. V and J calls plus clone size are reproduced from that table; the DNA served to infer D and trimming. This sample holds a few thousand clones; 72% were observed only once. Clones ranked in the top ten supply roughly 10% of the sample.

The rearranged segments are TRBV27 and TRBJ1-1, with 7 junctional bases fitting TRBD1. Source material: memory CD8+ T cells from synovial fluid. The cell subset or site label, read with the paper, signifies: bulk memory CD8+ T cells (CD45RA-CD27+/- and CD45RA+CD27-). This receptor was identified in a human donor with psoriatic arthritis. The DNA reads TGTGCCAGCAGTTTACAGGGGGTAGGGACTGAAGCTTTCTTT. It specifies CASSLQGVGTEAFF.